The present entry profiles one T cell receptor beta chain with its context. No antigen is known for it. Qualities for individual bases were not recorded, and no much larger clone is one base off. TCR CDR3 regions were amplified from genomic DNA by multiplex PCR using the deep immunoSEQ assay. For each cell subset, the extracted genomic DNA was distributed evenly across all wells of several immunoSEQ 96-well plates, and each plate served as one replicate. For sorted subsets, approximately 200 ng of genomic DNA, equivalent to roughly 33,000 T cell genomes, went into each replicate PCR. The purified libraries were quantified using a Qubit 3.0 fluorometer, sized with a Bioanalyzer 2100, and then quantified again using the KAPA Library Quantification kit. Every immunoSEQ 96-well plate was sequenced on a dedicated single-read 150-cycle Illumina NextSeq 550 flow cell. On the study's bioinformatics: Because only junctional sequences without quality scores were contained in the immunoSEQ output, filtering matching that applied to full-length reads could not be performed. To assign V/J genes and CDR3, sequences were annotated using PyIR, a Python wrapper for IgBLAST v1.9, with IMGT germline references. Any read was removed if the V/J assignment was weak (E-value above 1e-6), the CDR3 was missing, or the read contained stop codons, out-of-frame junctions, or ambiguous translated residues. V3J clonotypes were defined as sequences sharing the same inferred V gene, J gene, and CDR3 amino acid sequence. To compute the percentage overlap between repertoires, the number of shared unique clonotypes was divided by the size of the smaller repertoire. Three approaches were used to assess repertoire richness: RTK rarefaction, the Chao1 estimator, and Recon v2.1 estimates of unobserved clonotypes. Generation probabilities were computed with OLGA for all TCRbeta clonotypes obtained by the gDNA method from several donors. TCRdb took this table from immuneACCESS and kept in-frame rearrangements with V and J called. Such tables lack part of the clones; where checked against another copy, unresolved V genes explain under half of the gap, and the rest is unexplained. D and trimming were read from the DNA, whereas the V and J calls and clone size are those reported in that table. The sample contains a few hundred thousand clones, roughly 97% of them found a single time. The biggest ten clones account for less than 0.065% of the sample.

From the cysteine through the phenylalanine, the CDR3 covers 14 amino acids. The kept DNA is CDR3 alone, 42 bases in frame from the first base. Between the V and J ends, shortened by 4 bases and 4 bases respectively, the junction contains 14 bases. The germline V gene gives CDR1 as SGDLS and CDR2 as YYNGEE. This record belongs to a study of shared clonotypes between healthy human individuals (TCRdb year 2020). General notes on the study: The cohort comprised two women and a few men aged 18 to 49 years. Per donor, leukapheresis produced somewhere between about 0.9 and 9.5 billion PBMCs. Different laboratories and diverse techniques were used to prepare libraries and sequence TCR repertoires, to increase sequencing depth and limit assay-specific biases. The study deeply sequenced blood TCR repertoires of five healthy adults to estimate repertoire size and the extent of clonotype sharing between individuals. For each donor, three plates each were used for CD4 naive and CD4 memory, two plates were used for CD8 naive, and one plate was used for CD8 memory. Overall results and qualifications from the work: Rarefaction of sorted-subset datasets indicated incomplete sequencing despite the large sequencing depth. Sampling was restricted to blood, and TCR repertoires in tissue are likely to differ from TCR repertoires in blood. Because the study included a small number of donors, the genetic and exposure-history diversity represented was limited. Clonotypes shared by all four sorted-subset donors showed higher generation probabilities than non-shared clonotypes. Across four donors, around 5.4% of naive CD4, around 3.3% of naive CD8, 2% to 2.5% of memory CD4, and approximately 0.42% of memory CD8 clonotypes were shared. Larger estimated clonotype richness was generally found for naive subsets than for memory subsets. Pairwise subsampling indicated that sequencing depth was expected to affect the degree of clonotype sharing among donors.

The donors were healthy, HIV-negative adults with no recently reported acute infections or vaccinations. Every donor was a Caucasian adult residing in Nashville, Tennessee, USA. CD4+ T cells were enriched by magnetic negative selection; naive cells were then positively selected on CD45RA, and the negative fraction formed the memory subset. After blood collection by leukapheresis, PBMCs were isolated using Ficoll-Histopaque density gradient centrifugation and then cryopreserved in the vapor phase of liquid nitrogen. Purity and quantity of every magnetically sorted T cell population were checked by analytical flow cytometry. From each sorted fraction, genomic DNA was isolated and quantified by UV absorbance on a Nanodrop 2000c.

Sequenced: naive CD4+ T cells sorted from blood. Per the publication, the cell subset or site label means: CD45RA+ positively selected. This TCR derives from a woman in her twenties or thirties in good health. The sequence links TRBV9 to TRBJ2-5; the D gene is possibly TRBD1 or TRBD2, with 5 bases matching each. The sequenced DNA: TGTGCCAGCAGCCCCCGCCCGAGGGGAGAGACCCAGTACTTC. The translation is CASSPRPRGETQYF. The reference TRBV9 and TRBJ2-5 proteins fill in what lies around the CDR3, so the full variable domain reads DSGVTQTPKHLITATGQRVTLRCSPRSGDLSVYWYQQSLDQGLQFLIQYYNGEERAKGNILERFSAQQFPDLHSELNLSSLELGDSALYFCASSPRPRGETQYFGPGTRLLVL.